This TCR beta chain was captured in a study of blood T cell repertoires in COVID-19. The V end was cut by 3 bases, the J end by 1 base, with 12 bases between. Looked up from germline, CDR1 is SGHTA and CDR2 is FQGTGA. CDR3 length equals 15 residues. A single count supports this clone. TCRdb's copy holds only in-frame clones and misses some; the assay was immunoSEQ multiplex PCR. The data show fewer than 350,000 clones, approximately 85% seen once. Sequencing used peripheral blood. The clonotype was recovered from a human donor in a cohort sampled during active COVID-19. The V gene is TRBV7-3, the J gene TRBJ1-1; maybe TRBD1 (5 bases). This chain's CDR3 is CASSLWGVPNTEAFF. In DNA form, the CDR3 reads TGTGCCAGCAGCTTGTGGGGGGTACCGAACACTGAAGCTTTCTTT. The variable domain in full, completed from reference TRBV7-3 and TRBJ1-1, reads GAGVSQTPSNKVTEKGKYVELRCDPISGHTALYWYRQSLGQGPEFLIYFQGTGAADDSGLPNDRFFAVRPEGSVSTLKIQRTERGDSAVYLCASSLWGVPNTEAFFGQGTRLTVV.